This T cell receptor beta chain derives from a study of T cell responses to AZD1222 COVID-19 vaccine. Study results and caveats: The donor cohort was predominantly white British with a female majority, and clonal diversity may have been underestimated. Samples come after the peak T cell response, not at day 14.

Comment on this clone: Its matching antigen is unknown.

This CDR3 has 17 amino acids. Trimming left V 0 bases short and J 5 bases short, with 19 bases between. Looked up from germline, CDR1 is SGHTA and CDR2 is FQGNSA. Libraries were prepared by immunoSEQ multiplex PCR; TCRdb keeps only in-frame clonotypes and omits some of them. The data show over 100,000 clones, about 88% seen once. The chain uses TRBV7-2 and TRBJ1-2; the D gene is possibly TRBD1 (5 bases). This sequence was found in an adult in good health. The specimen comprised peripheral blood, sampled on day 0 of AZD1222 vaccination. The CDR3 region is CASSLAGRGIGAYGYTF. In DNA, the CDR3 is TGTGCCAGCAGCTTAGCAGGACGCGGTATTGGGGCTTATGGCTACACCTTC. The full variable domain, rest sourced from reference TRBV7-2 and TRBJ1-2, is GAGVSQSPSNKVTEKGKDVELRCDPISGHTALYWYRQSLGQGLEFLIYFQGNSAPDKSGLPSDRFSAERTGGSVSTLTIQRTQQEDSAVYLCASSLAGRGIGAYGYTFGSGTRLTVV.